The TCR beta chain described here comes from a study of blood T cell repertoires in COVID-19. Study at large: The United States, Italy and Spain provided the acute and convalescent COVID-19 samples. In each case, the material was cDNA or gDNA derived from T cells, B-cell-depleted T cells, or PBMCs.

This CDR3 spans 14 amino acids. Trimming took 0 bases from V and 5 from J; bases not matched to a gene: 1. Germline values: CDR1 SNHLY, CDR2 FYNNEI. As handled by the study authors: Researchers report that nucleated cell counts were estimated from reference gene primer amplification. Measured with immunoSEQ multiplex PCR; TCRdb has only the in-frame clones, and not every one. That table supplies the V and J calls and clone size; D and trimming were determined from the DNA. The table has about 340,000 clones, 88% seen once. Enrolment of Seattle patients took place during active infection, and they were followed longitudinally.

This sequence originates from a woman in her 70s with COVID-19, enrolled during active disease. The chain couples TRBV2 to TRBJ1-1, with 9 positions matching TRBD1. The sample consisted of peripheral blood. The CDR3 region has the DNA TGTGCCAGCAGTGAAGCACAGGGGGCAACTGAAGCTTTCTTT. Residues: CASSEAQGATEAFF.